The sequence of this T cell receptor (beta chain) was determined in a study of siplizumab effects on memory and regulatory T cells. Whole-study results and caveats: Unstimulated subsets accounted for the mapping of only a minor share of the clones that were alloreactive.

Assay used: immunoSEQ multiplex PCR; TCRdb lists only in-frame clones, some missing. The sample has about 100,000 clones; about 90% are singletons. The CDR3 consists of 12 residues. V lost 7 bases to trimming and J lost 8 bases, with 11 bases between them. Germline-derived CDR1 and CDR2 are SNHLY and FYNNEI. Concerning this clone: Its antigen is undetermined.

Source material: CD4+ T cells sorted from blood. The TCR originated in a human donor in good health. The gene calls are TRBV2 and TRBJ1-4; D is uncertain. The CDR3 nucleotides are TGTGCCAGCACAATGCTCAGAGAAAAACTGTTTTTT. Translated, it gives CASTMLREKLFF.